A single sample is the source of the 23 T cell receptor beta chains below, sequenced in a study of graft-versus-host responses after intestinal transplantation. Sequencing was performed with immunoSEQ multiplex PCR; in TCRdb, only in-frame clones are kept and a portion is missing. The table has almost 55,000 clones, about 90% seen once. The specimen was PBMCs, collected approximately 97 weeks after intestinal transplant. These receptors were collected from a human patient who received an intestinal transplant, so some T cells may come from the graft donor.

The rearrangement links TRBV7-2 to TRBJ1-2; no clear D gene. CDR3 length equals 13 residues. V gave up 7 bases and J gave up 2 bases, with 11 bases separating them. The germline V gene encodes CDR1 SGHTA and CDR2 FQGNSA. This CDR3 reads CASIEGKNYGYTF. CDR3 nucleotide sequence: TGTGCCAGCATTGAAGGGAAAAACTATGGCTACACCTTC.

The chain uses TRBV27 and TRBJ2-4, with D perhaps TRBD2 (5 bases). The CDR3 covers 13 residues. In germline, CDR1 is MNHEY, CDR2 SMNVEV (reference sequence). Trimming cost V 5 bases and J 8 bases, with 13 bases left between them. The CDR3 bases are TGTGCCAGCAGTCAAACTAGGCTTGACATTCAGTACTTC. Translation gives CASSQTRLDIQYF.

The chain recombines TRBV7-9 with TRBJ2-5; unclear D gene. The CDR3 sequence is 14 residues long. Germline V gene data show CDR1 as SEHNR and CDR2 as FQNEAQ (reference sequence). Trimming pared 6 bases from V and 1 base from J, leaving 12 bases between. CDR3 in amino acids: CASSPHAGQETQYF. The CDR3 DNA follows: TGTGCCAGCAGTCCGCATGCTGGCCAAGAGACCCAGTACTTC.

The chain couples TRBV6-5 to TRBJ2-3; 7 nucleotides line up with TRBD2. This CDR3 comprises 14 residues. Losses at the gene ends were 6 bases for V and 2 bases for J; bases not matched to a gene: 5. Germline V gene sequence: CDR1 MNHEY, CDR2 SVGAGI. CDR3 sequence: CASRASGVTDTQYF. In nucleotides, the CDR3 is TGTGCCAGCAGGGCAAGCGGGGTCACAGATACGCAGTATTTT.

This chain connects TRBV10-1 to TRBJ1-6; D is unresolved. Germline lookup yields CDR1 WNHNN and CDR2 SYGVQD (reference sequence). CDR3 length: 14 amino acids. V was clipped by 4 bases and J by 7 bases, with 11 bases between them. CDR3 coding DNA: TGCGCCAGCAGTGGCCAGCGCTCAAATTCACCCCTCCACTTT. It encodes CASSGQRSNSPLHF.

The J gene is TRBJ1-2, the V gene TRBV5-1, with D possibly being TRBD1 (6 bases). The CDR3 consists of 14 residues. The germline V gene encodes CDR1 SGHRS and CDR2 YFSETQ. The V and J ends lost 0 bases and 7 bases respectively, with 13 bases between them. The DNA for the CDR3 is TGCGCCAGCAGCTTGGGGGACACCGGAACTGGCTACACCTTC. Residues: CASSLGDTGTGYTF. The whole variable domain, remainder taken from reference TRBV5-1 and TRBJ1-2, is KAGVTQTPRYLIKTRGQQVTLSCSPISGHRSVSWYQQTPGQGLQFLFEYFSETQRNKGNFPGRFSGRQFSNSRSEMNVSTLELGDSALYLCASSLGDTGTGYTFGSGTRLTVV.

This clone came up once. V and J are TRBV7-9 and TRBJ2-2; TRBD1 might be the D (5 bases). V lost 2 bases, J lost 1 base, and 17 bases lay in between. Germline CDR1 SEHNR, CDR2 FQNEAQ (reference sequence). The CDR3 extends over 18 amino acids. The CDR3 is CASSLWGWRQRNTGELFF. Written as DNA, the CDR3 is TGTGCCAGCAGCTTATGGGGCTGGCGGCAGCGGAACACCGGGGAGCTGTTTTTT.

V usage is TRBV6-5 and J usage is TRBJ2-1, with D tentatively TRBD1 (6 bases). Germline CDR1 and CDR2: MNHEY and SVGAGI. Trimming stripped 8 bases from V and 5 bases from J, with 10 bases between. This CDR3 is built from 12 residues. For the CDR3, the DNA is TGTGCCAGCCGGACAGAAGACAATGAGCAGTTCTTC. This translates into CASRTEDNEQFF.

This chain joins TRBV9 and TRBJ1-1; 9 nucleotides line up with TRBD1. Germline V gene lookup returns CDR1 SGDLS and CDR2 YYNGEE. The CDR3 covers 13 residues. V dropped 7 bases and J dropped 6; count of bases not matched to a gene: 7. The CDR3 bases are TGTGCCAGCGGACAGGGGTCGGGGGCTGAAGCTTTCTTT. Protein: CASGQGSGAEAFF.

Here the CDR3 DNA reads TGTGCCAGCAGCTTAGGTCAGCTCATGTCCACAGATACGCAGTATTTT. Amino acids: CASSLGQLMSTDTQYF. This chain connects TRBV7-8 to TRBJ2-3; D is ambiguous. This CDR3 comprises 16 residues. V lost 1 base, J lost 2 bases, and 13 bases lay in between. Germline loops: CDR1 SGHVS, CDR2 FQNEAQ.

The V call is TRBV13, the J call TRBJ2-7; D remains unclear. The ends were cut back, 5 bases at V and 4 bases at J, with 15 bases in the middle. The CDR3 has 14 amino acids. The germline V gene encodes CDR1 PRHDT and CDR2 FYEKMQ (reference sequence). In DNA form, the CDR3 reads TGTGCCAGCAGCCCAAACTCCCTTTTGTACGAGCAGTACTTC. It codes for CASSPNSLLYEQYF.

V is TRBV6-4 and J is TRBJ1-5; possibly TRBD1 for D (6 bases). Germline V gene data show CDR1 as MRHNA and CDR2 as SNTAGT. CDR3 length equals 15 residues. The V gene lost 6 bases and the J gene lost 10 bases, with 22 bases spanning the gap. CDR3 region: CASSSGTKTGGPQHF. The DNA of the CDR3 is TGTGCCAGCAGCTCCGGTACTAAGACAGGCGGTCCCCAGCATTTT.

The V and J genes are TRBV9 and TRBJ2-2; 14 nucleotides match TRBD2. V shed 2 bases, J shed 7 bases, and the junction held 7 bases outside the gene matches. The germline gives CDR1 SGDLS, CDR2 YYNGEE. The CDR3 is made up of 17 amino acids. The CDR3 nucleotides read TGTGCCAGCAGCGTCTCGACTAGCGGGGGGGCCATCGGGGAGCTGTTTTTT. It is translated as CASSVSTSGGAIGELFF.

The rearrangement links TRBV18 to TRBJ1-2; 7 nucleotides agree with TRBD1. The CDR3 spans 15 residues. The germline V gene encodes CDR1 KGHSH and CDR2 LQKENI. V gave up 4 bases and J gave up 2 bases; unmatched junction bases: 7. CDR3 bases: TGTGCCAGCTCACGGGGGGGACAGCCGAACTATGGCTACACCTTC. Translation gives CASSRGGQPNYGYTF.

The CDR3, as DNA: TGCGCCAGCAGCCAAGAGAGCGGGGGGGGATACAATGAGCAGTTCTTC. Translation gives CASSQESGGGYNEQFF. This rearrangement joins TRBV4-1 to TRBJ2-1, with 10 positions matching TRBD2. The CDR3 consists of 16 residues. Per the germline V gene, CDR1 is MGHRA and CDR2 is YSYEKL. Trimming removed 0 bases from V and 4 bases from J; junction bases left unmatched: 3.

The J gene is TRBJ1-1, the V gene TRBV5-4; 10 bases map to TRBD1. CDR3 size: 17 residues. With 0 bases clipped from V and 7 bases from J, the junction kept 12 bases outside the gene matches. Germline V CDR1 and CDR2: SGHNT, YYREEE (reference sequence). Here the CDR3 DNA reads TGTGCCAGCAGCTTGGATATTAGGACAGGGGGTCTTCGTGAAGCTTTCTTT. It specifies CASSLDIRTGGLREAFF. Combining the CDR3 with reference TRBV5-4 and TRBJ1-1 gives the whole variable domain ETGVTQSPTHLIKTRGQQVTLRCSSQSGHNTVSWYQQALGQGPQFIFQYYREEENGRGNFPPRFSGLQFPNYSSELNVNALELDDSALYLCASSLDIRTGGLREAFFGQGTRLTVV.

The V gene is TRBV28, the J gene TRBJ2-1; no definite D call. Looked up from germline, CDR1 is MDHEN and CDR2 is SYDVKM. V shed 5 bases and J shed 8 bases, with 13 bases lying between them. This CDR3 has 13 amino acids. Here the CDR3 reads CASSRRLADEQFF. The CDR3 DNA sequence: TGTGCCAGCAGTCGGCGGTTAGCAGATGAGCAGTTCTTC.

This chain uses TRBV10-2 with TRBJ2-1; 11 nucleotides align to TRBD2. Per germline, CDR1 WSHSY and CDR2 SAAADI. The CDR3 totals 14 residues. Losses at the gene ends were 7 bases for V and 6 bases for J; bases not matched to a gene: 5. The CDR3 DNA is TGCGCCAGCATAAATAGCGGGGGGGGCAATGAGCAGTTCTTC. Amino acids: CASINSGGGNEQFF.

The J gene is TRBJ2-5, the V gene TRBV29-1, with 8 bases matching TRBD2. Germline lookup yields CDR1 SQVTM and CDR2 ANQGSEA. The CDR3 length is 15 residues. The V and J ends lost 1 base and 5 bases, in that order; junction bases with no gene match: 9. CDR3 sequence: CSVEGEAGGGETQYF. The CDR3 region has the DNA TGCAGCGTTGAAGGCGAGGCGGGGGGTGGGGAGACCCAGTACTTC. The complete variable domain, with remaining parts taken from reference TRBV29-1 and TRBJ2-5, reads SAVISQKPSRDICQRGTSLTIQCQVDSQVTMMFWYRQQPGQSLTLIATANQGSEATYESGFVIDKFPISRPNLTFSTLTVSNMSPEDSSIYLCSVEGEAGGGETQYFGPGTRLLVL.

The chain links TRBV9 to TRBJ2-7; possibly TRBD2 for D (6 bases). The V end lost 0 bases, the J end lost 0 bases, and 16 bases lay between the germline ends. Germline V lookup: CDR1 SGDLS, CDR2 YYNGEE. The length of the CDR3 is 17 residues. CDR3 region: CASSVASGPGLSYEQYF. CDR3 nucleotide sequence: TGTGCCAGCAGCGTAGCCTCGGGACCGGGACTCTCCTACGAGCAGTACTTC.

J is TRBJ1-2 and V is TRBV19; 7 bases are shared with TRBD1. CDR1 LNHDA and CDR2 SQIVND come from the germline V gene (reference sequence). Germline trimming cut 4 bases from V and 4 bases from J; bases unmatched to any gene: 3. The CDR3 sequence is 13 residues long. CDR3 sequence (DNA): TGTGCCAGTAGTAGGGACAGCCGCTATGGCTACACCTTC. It specifies CASSRDSRYGYTF.

This chain joins TRBV5-1 and TRBJ2-1; 7 bases map to TRBD2. The ends lost 3 bases at V and 7 bases at J; junction bases unmatched: 4. Germline V gene sequence: CDR1 SGHRS, CDR2 YFSETQ. This CDR3 has 13 amino acids. In DNA form, the CDR3 reads TGCGCCAGCAGCTGGGAGGGGCGGAATGAGCAGTTCTTC. This gives the protein CASSWEGRNEQFF.

The chain carries TRBV7-8 and TRBJ2-5; 12 bases match TRBD2. Germline V gives CDR1 SGHVS, CDR2 FQNEAQ. J lost 4 bases, V lost 5 bases, and 2 bases had no gene match. The CDR3 loop spans 14 amino acids. As DNA, the CDR3 is TGTGCCAGCAGCCGACTAGCGGGGGCAGAGACCCAGTACTTC. This translates into CASSRLAGAETQYF.